This T cell receptor (beta chain) was obtained from a study of early T cells in non-severe SARS-CoV-2 infection. Background on the study: Sequencing targeted bulk RNA from unsorted whole blood, leaving chains unpaired. Study results and limitations: Missing private and CD4 specificities, VDJdb matching favored anti-spike CD8 responses.

V gave up 0 bases and J gave up 6 bases, with 11 bases separating them. The CDR3 spans 14 residues. Per germline, CDR1 SGHAT and CDR2 FQNNGV. Attached unique molecular identifiers marked individual cDNA molecules. Via MiXCR, TCRdb re-called the 5' RACE reads, giving one row per CDR3 protein. The sample has fewer than 85,000 distinct CDR3 sequences; 11% are singletons. Comments on this clonotype: Its antigen remains unidentified.

The chain links TRBV11-2 to TRBJ1-1, with D perhaps matching TRBD1 (5 bases). The TCR originated in an adult who was a healthcare worker with PCR-confirmed SARS-CoV-2 infection or an uninfected control (not recorded which). Here the sequenced sample was whole blood, taken at baseline. CDR3 region: CASSLDGRQPEAFF. The CDR3 DNA is TGTGCCAGCAGCTTAGATGGGAGACAGCCTGAAGCTTTCTTT.